Listed below are T cell receptor beta chains from one sample, sequenced in a study of cytomegalovirus exposure and HLA in healthy donors. Sequencing used immunoSEQ multiplex PCR; TCRdb keeps in-frame clones, though not all of them. The sample shows around 150,000 clones, roughly 80% of them seen only once. Input material: PBMCs. The receptors were sampled from a girl aged 2 to 9 in good health and CMV-seropositive. Each CDR3 is given without its conserved first and last residue. Fields, in order: J gene, V gene, CDR3 protein.

>TRBJ2-7|TRBV9
ASSRGTIYDPYEQY
>TRBJ1-3|TRBV7-6
ASSLAGEGNTIY
>TRBJ2-3|TRBV13
ASSSPGAGDWYTQY
>TRBJ2-3|TRBV5-5
ASSFVGGRTQY
>TRBJ2-3|TRBV7-8
ASSLEGGSTDTQY
>TRBJ1-1|TRBV28
ASTQGSTNTEAF
>TRBJ2-6|TRBV5-1
ASYIGITSGANVLT
>TRBJ2-2|TRBV6-1
ASSGPQPGRVNTGELF
>TRBJ1-5|TRBV30
AWSTTGDQPQH
>TRBJ1-2|TRBV5-6
ASSSPRGDGYT
>TRBJ2-7|TRBV5-1
ASSLGGISYEQY